These 28 T cell receptor beta chains were sequenced from one sample in a study of read filtering for tumor transcriptome and immune sequencing. From 300 to 450 ng of RNA, a library with molecular barcoded alpha/delta and beta/gamma adaptors was made. Via MiXCR, TCRdb re-called the reads, giving one row per CDR3 protein. The sample lists some 130,000 distinct CDR3 sequences, under 15% occurring once. The specimen was a population of CD138-negative cells sorted from bone marrow. All receptors come from a donor over 35 with multiple myeloma.

Worth noting for this clonotype: A much larger clone differs from this one at a single base, so this may be a read error. Without the conserved terminal phenylalanine or tryptophan, this CDR3 likely stems from a read error. This sequence joins TRBV7-2 and TRBJ2-3; 12 bases agree with TRBD2. The CDR3 length is 16 residues. Per the germline V gene, CDR1 is SGHTA and CDR2 is FQGNSA. V lost 4 bases, J lost 2 bases, and 4 bases stayed unmatched. The CDR3 DNA is TGTGCCAGCAGCTCCCGGACTAGCGGGGACACAGATACGCAGTATTCT. Protein: CASSSRTSGDTDTQYS.

The chain joins TRBV13 to TRBJ2-7, with 16 bases aligning to TRBD2. The germline V gene encodes CDR1 PRHDT and CDR2 FYEKMQ (reference sequence). The CDR3 spans 17 residues. The trim removed 6 bases at V and 6 bases at J, leaving 11 bases unmatched. In nucleotides, the CDR3 is TGTGCCAGCAGACACCAGGGACTAGCGGGAGGGCTTTCCGAGCAGTACTTC. It is translated as CASRHQGLAGGLSEQYF.

This clonotype was picked up many times. The CDR3 coding sequence is TGTGCCACCAGTGACCCCGGGACAGGGGGCGCAACAGATACGCAGTATTTT. It encodes CATSDPGTGGATDTQYF. V is TRBV24-1 and J is TRBJ2-3; TRBD1 aligns across 12 bases. The germline gives CDR1 KGHDR, CDR2 SFDVKD. CDR3 length: 17 amino acids. V lost 4 bases, J lost 3 bases, and 7 bases stayed unmatched.

This clonotype was seen ten or more times. The chain uses TRBV6-1 and TRBJ1-6; D unclear. Trimming took 0 bases from V and 15 from J, leaving 9 bases between them. The CDR3 loop spans 12 amino acids. Germline-derived CDR1 and CDR2 are MNHNS and SASEGT. In nucleotides, the CDR3 is TGTGCCAGCAGTGAAGCAGGGCCGTTCCTCCACTTT. Amino acid sequence: CASSEAGPFLHF.

This clonotype was picked up many times. The chain recombines TRBV6-1 with TRBJ2-1, with D perhaps matching TRBD2 (5 bases). The CDR3 contains 14 residues. Germline V gene lookup returns CDR1 MNHNS and CDR2 SASEGT. Trimming pared 6 bases from V and 0 bases from J, leaving 9 bases between. CDR3: CASSSGDSYNEQFF. CDR3 coding DNA: TGTGCCAGCAGCTCCGGGGACTCCTACAATGAGCAGTTCTTC.

This clonotype has a count of ten or more. This chain connects TRBV19 to TRBJ2-1; weak D call: TRBD2 (6 bases). Germline values: CDR1 LNHDA, CDR2 SQIVND (reference sequence). V was clipped by 1 base and J by 9 bases, with 7 bases between them. This CDR3 is 12 amino acids long. CDR3 amino acids: CASSIAGGEQFF. The DNA for the CDR3 is TGTGCCAGTAGTATAGCCGGGGGTGAGCAGTTCTTC.

The genes are TRBV29-1 and TRBJ2-3; D tentatively fits TRBD1 or TRBD2 (6 bases each). The CDR3 has 14 residues. V lost 4 bases to trimming and J lost 0 bases, with 11 bases between them. CDR1 is SQVTM and CDR2 is ANQGSEA in the germline V gene. CDR3 DNA sequence: TGCAGCGTTGGTACAGGGACTAGCACAGATACGCAGTATTTT. Residues: CSVGTGTSTDTQYF.

Ten or more counts support this clonotype. The V call is TRBV11-2, the J call TRBJ1-1; no reliable D call. The CDR3 extends over 14 amino acids. The germline V gene encodes CDR1 SGHAT and CDR2 FQNNGV. With 3 bases removed from V and 1 base from J, the gap between germline ends came to 9 bases. The CDR3 here is CASSFVEGNTEAFF. As DNA, the CDR3 is TGTGCCAGCAGCTTCGTAGAGGGGAACACTGAAGCTTTCTTT.

In the case of this clonotype: A much larger clone lies a single base off, so this may be a read error. The V gene is TRBV20-1, the J gene TRBJ2-2; D gene unclear. Germline lookup yields CDR1 DFQATT and CDR2 SNEGSKA (reference sequence). This CDR3 region has 13 residues. The CDR3 here is CSASWRNAGELFF. DNA for the CDR3: TGCAGTGCTAGTTGGCGGAACGCCGGGGAGCTGTTTTTT.

V is TRBV6-1 and J is TRBJ1-2; the match to TRBD1 covers 7 bases. Germline CDR1 MNHNS, CDR2 SASEGT. The V and J ends lost 8 bases and 10 bases, in that order; junction bases with no gene match: 13. The CDR3 is 13 residues long. The CDR3 bases are TGTGCCAGCGGGCGAGGGACAGCGATCCTCTACACCTTC. Amino acids: CASGRGTAILYTF.

This clonotype was observed at least ten times. The V and J genes are TRBV20-1 and TRBJ1-2; D is unresolved. Germline CDR1 DFQATT, CDR2 SNEGSKA (reference sequence). Trimming took off 0 bases at V and 6 bases at J, with 20 bases between the two ends. The CDR3 is 16 amino acids. CDR3 sequence reads: CSARDLTEWENDGYTF. DNA of the CDR3: TGCAGTGCTAGAGATCTGACCGAGTGGGAAAACGATGGCTACACCTTC.

The sample holds many counts of this clonotype. The J gene is TRBJ2-7, the V gene TRBV5-1; 8 bases line up with TRBD1. Trimming cost V 4 bases and J 5 bases; bases outside gene matches: 8. The CDR3 has 14 residues. Germline-derived CDR1 and CDR2 are SGHRS and YFSETQ. The CDR3 DNA reads TGCGCCAGCAGCCTTCGGACAGGGTCCGACGAGCAGTACTTC. It encodes CASSLRTGSDEQYF. The complete variable domain, with remaining parts taken from reference TRBV5-1 and TRBJ2-7, reads KAGVTQTPRYLIKTRGQQVTLSCSPISGHRSVSWYQQTPGQGLQFLFEYFSETQRNKGNFPGRFSGRQFSNSRSEMNVSTLELGDSALYLCASSLRTGSDEQYFGPGTRLTVT.

CDR3 nucleotide sequence: TGTGCCAGCAGTCGCGACAAGCAAGAGACCCAGTACTTC. This codes for CASSRDKQETQYF. The rearrangement joins TRBV11-2 to TRBJ2-5, with no clear D. V was clipped by 6 bases and J by 2 bases, with 10 bases between them. The germline gives CDR1 SGHAT, CDR2 FQNNGV. This CDR3 is built from 13 residues.

The chain couples TRBV7-8 to TRBJ2-7; TRBD1 or TRBD2 may be the D gene (5 bases each). The CDR3 extends over 13 amino acids. V dropped 5 bases and J dropped 10 bases, with 18 bases sitting between them. Germline V gene sequence: CDR1 SGHVS, CDR2 FQNEAQ. CDR3 amino acids: CASSRPRDQFQYF. The CDR3 region has the DNA TGTGCCAGCAGCCGACCCCGGGACCAATTCCAGTACTTC.

At least ten counts were recorded for this clonotype. This rearrangement joins TRBV7-6 to TRBJ2-2, with TRBD1 identical over 7 bases. CDR1 and CDR2 (germline): SGHVS, FNYEAQ. V was clipped by 1 base and J by 5 bases; unmatched bases: 4. The CDR3 consists of 15 residues. The CDR3 sequence: CASSLEGQLTGELFF. The CDR3 DNA is TGTGCCAGCAGCTTAGAGGGACAGTTGACCGGGGAGCTGTTTTTT.

A word on this clonotype: A much larger clone sits a single nucleotide away, making a read error possible. The chain recombines TRBV24-1 with TRBJ2-1; tentatively, D is TRBD1 or TRBD2 (5 bases each). Germline CDR1 reads KGHDR; CDR2 reads SFDVKD. There are 15 residues in the CDR3. CDR3 sequence: CATSDPGAGYNGQFF. The CDR3 DNA follows: TGTGCCACCAGTGACCCCGGGGCCGGTTACAATGGGCAGTTCTTC.

In regard to this clonotype: A far larger clone is a single base away, which makes a read error likely. The chain has TRBV11-3 and TRBJ2-5, with D perhaps matching TRBD1 or TRBD2 (5 bases each). V was shortened by 5 bases and J by 8 bases, with 24 bases between the two germline ends. Germline V lookup: CDR1 SGHNT, CDR2 YENEEA. CDR3 size: 16 residues. CDR3 in DNA: TGTGCCAGCAGCCACTTCCCGGGGACGTATCAAGGAACCCAGTACTTC. It specifies CASSHFPGTYQGTQYF. Combining the CDR3 with reference TRBV11-3 and TRBJ2-5 gives the whole variable domain EAGVVQSPRYKIIEKKQPVAFWCNPISGHNTLYWYLQNLGQGPELLIRYENEEAVDDSQLPKDRFSAERLKGVDSTLKIQPAELGDSAVYLCASSHFPGTYQGTQYFGPGTRLLVL.

This clonotype was counted ten times or more. The chain uses TRBV2 and TRBJ2-3; D unclear. Per germline, CDR1 SNHLY and CDR2 FYNNEI. The length of the CDR3 is 13 residues. The germline V and J ends were trimmed by 7 bases and 2 bases, with 10 bases remaining between them. Here the CDR3 DNA reads TGTGCCAGCACTCCCGGATACACAGATACGCAGTATTTT. Its protein product is CASTPGYTDTQYF.

This clonotype was counted many times. The rearrangement links TRBV20-1 to TRBJ1-1; no reliable D call. The V end lost 1 base, the J end lost 0 bases, and 12 bases lay between the germline ends. This CDR3 spans 15 amino acids. CDR1 is DFQATT and CDR2 is SNEGSKA in the germline V gene (reference sequence). The CDR3 DNA reads as TGCAGTGCTAGAGGGCAGGCGACAATGAACACTGAAGCTTTCTTT. Encoded protein: CSARGQATMNTEAFF.

This clonotype appeared many times. This chain uses TRBV7-9 with TRBJ2-3; 9 bases are shared with TRBD1. Trimming took 5 bases from V and 5 from J; bases not matched to a gene: 5. Germline V gene sequence: CDR1 SEHNR, CDR2 FQNEAQ (reference sequence). CDR3 length equals 14 residues. The CDR3 DNA reads as TGTGCCAGCAGCCTAGGACAGGGGAAAGATACGCAGTATTTT. It encodes CASSLGQGKDTQYF.

The sample holds many counts of this clonotype. The CDR3 region is CASRPGVAPYEQYF. Written as DNA, the CDR3 is TGTGCCAGCAGGCCGGGCGTGGCTCCCTACGAGCAGTACTTC. This rearrangement joins TRBV6-5 to TRBJ2-7; D call uncertain. The CDR3 extends over 14 amino acids. Trimming shortened V by 6 bases and J by 2 bases, and 14 bases separated the two germline ends. The germline gives CDR1 MNHEY, CDR2 SVGAGI.

On this clonotype: One end of the junction fails to match germline, which may point to a read error. The chain joins TRBV11-3 to TRBJ2-1; 7 nucleotides agree with TRBD1. CDR3 size: 14 residues. In germline, CDR1 is SGHNT, CDR2 YENEEA. This CDR3 is CASSPGQANDEQLF. In nucleotides, the CDR3 is TGTGCCAGCAGCCCCGGACAGGCGAACGATGAGCAGCTCTTC. Combining the CDR3 with reference TRBV11-3 and TRBJ2-1 gives the whole variable domain EAGVVQSPRYKIIEKKQPVAFWCNPISGHNTLYWYLQNLGQGPELLIRYENEEAVDDSQLPKDRFSAERLKGVDSTLKIQPAELGDSAVYLCASSPGQANDEQLFGPGTRLTVL.

At least ten counts were recorded for this clonotype. V gene TRBV7-9 combines with J gene TRBJ2-2; D gene unclear. Germline V lookup: CDR1 SEHNR, CDR2 FQNEAQ (reference sequence). The V and J ends lost 6 bases and 7 bases respectively, with 12 bases between them. The CDR3 has 13 amino acids. The CDR3 DNA follows: TGTGCCAGCAGACGGAATTTTGGCGGGGAGCTGTTTTTT. The encoded protein is CASRRNFGGELFF.

This clonotype was observed many times. The chain joins TRBV10-3 to TRBJ2-7; perhaps TRBD1 as D (6 bases). V lost 2 bases and J lost 2, with 7 bases in between. This CDR3 has 13 residues. CDR1 and CDR2 from the germline V gene are ENHRY and SYGVKD. CDR3 amino acids: CAISEGQPYEQYF. The CDR3 nucleotides read TGTGCCATCAGTGAGGGACAGCCCTACGAGCAGTACTTC.

In its sample, this clonotype was seen many times. This chain uses TRBV6-5 with TRBJ2-1; D unclear. CDR3 size: 13 residues. Germline assignment: CDR1 MNHEY and CDR2 SVGAGI. The ends were cut back, 6 bases at V and 5 bases at J, with 11 bases in the middle. For the CDR3, the DNA is TGTGCCAGCAGGGGCAAAACTAACAATGAGCAGTTCTTC. This sequence encodes CASRGKTNNEQFF.

The chain carries TRBV12-3 or TRBV12-4 and TRBJ1-1; 9 bases agree with TRBD1. The CDR3 has 14 residues. Germline trimming cut 5 bases from V and 3 bases from J; bases unmatched to any gene: 4. CDR3: CASSQGQGDTEAFF. In DNA, the CDR3 is TGTGCCAGCAGTCAGGGACAGGGAGACACTGAAGCTTTCTTT.

This clonotype has at least ten counts. The gene calls are TRBV11-2 and TRBJ2-7; no reliable D call. CDR1 is SGHAT, CDR2 FQNNGV, per germline. The CDR3 extends over 13 amino acids. V lost 0 bases and J 5 bases, leaving 8 bases between the germline ends. CDR3 loop: CASSLEAPNEQYF. CDR3 nucleotides: TGTGCCAGCAGCTTAGAGGCCCCCAACGAGCAGTACTTC.

This clonotype was recorded at least ten times. The gene calls are TRBV7-9 and TRBJ2-7; D is undetermined. Germline lookup yields CDR1 SEHNR and CDR2 FQNEAQ (reference sequence). V was clipped by 1 base and J by 2 bases, with 9 bases between them. The CDR3 is 14 residues long. The CDR3 DNA sequence: TGTGCCAGCAGCTTAGGCTCCAACCCCTACGAGCAGTACTTC. This codes for CASSLGSNPYEQYF. The full variable domain, completed using reference TRBV7-9 and TRBJ2-7, is DTGVSQNPRHKITKRGQNVTFRCDPISEHNRLYWYRQTLGQGPEFLTYFQNEAQLEKSRLLSDRFSAERPKGSFSTLEIQRTEQGDSAMYLCASSLGSNPYEQYFGPGTRLTVT.